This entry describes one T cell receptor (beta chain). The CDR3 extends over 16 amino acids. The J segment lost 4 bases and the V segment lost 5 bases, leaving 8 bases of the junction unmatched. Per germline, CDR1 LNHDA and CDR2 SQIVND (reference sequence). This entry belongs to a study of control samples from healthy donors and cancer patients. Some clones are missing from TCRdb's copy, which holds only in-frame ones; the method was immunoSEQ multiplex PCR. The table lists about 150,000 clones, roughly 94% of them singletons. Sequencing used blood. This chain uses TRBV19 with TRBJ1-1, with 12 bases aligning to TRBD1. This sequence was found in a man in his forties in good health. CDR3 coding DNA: TGTGCCAGTAGTGGGACAGGGGGCTTCTGGAGCACTGAAGCTTTCTTT. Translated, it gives CASSGTGGFWSTEAFF.